The entry that follows covers one TCR beta chain sequence. Its antigen is currently unknown. The record originates from a study of beta chain features in type 1 diabetes. The study, taken as a whole, reports: TCRB repertoires of naive, central memory and Treg cells appeared more similar among patients than among healthy donors.

Sequenced material consisted of expressed TCRB transcripts (all of the isolated RNA was reverse transcribed). There were 3.4 million or so reads on average in the naive, central memory and regulatory T cell samples. The data were produced by immunoSEQ multiplex PCR, yet TCRdb's version contains in-frame clones alone and is incomplete. This sample has 130,000 to 150,000 clones, with roughly a tenth found just once. Germline CDR1 is MGHRA and CDR2 is YSYEKL. V dropped 1 base and J dropped 7; count of bases not matched to a gene: 12. The CDR3 runs 16 residues. The clonotype was recovered from a man younger than 35 in good health. V gene TRBV4-1 combines with J gene TRBJ2-7; TRBD1 aligns across 8 bases. Sequenced input: central memory CD4+ T cells from blood. CDR3 in amino acids: CASSQGQGPTGDEQYF. DNA of the CDR3: TGCGCCAGCAGCCAAGGCCAAGGTCCGACAGGGGATGAGCAGTACTTC.